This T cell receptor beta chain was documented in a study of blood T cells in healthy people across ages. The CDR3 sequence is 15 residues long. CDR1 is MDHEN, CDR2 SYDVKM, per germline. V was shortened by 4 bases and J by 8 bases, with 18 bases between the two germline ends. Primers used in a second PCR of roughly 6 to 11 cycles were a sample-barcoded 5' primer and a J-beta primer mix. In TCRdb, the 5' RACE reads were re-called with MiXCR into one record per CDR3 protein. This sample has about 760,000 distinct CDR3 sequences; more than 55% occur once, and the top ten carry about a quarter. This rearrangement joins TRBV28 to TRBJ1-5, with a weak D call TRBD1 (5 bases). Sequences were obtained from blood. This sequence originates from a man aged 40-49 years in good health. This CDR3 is CASSSTKGRVEPQHF. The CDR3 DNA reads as TGTGCCAGCAGTTCTACAAAGGGGAGGGTTGAGCCCCAGCATTTT. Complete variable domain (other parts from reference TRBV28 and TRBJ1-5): DVKVTQSSRYLVKRTGEKVFLECVQDMDHENMFWYRQDPGLGLRLIYFSYDVKMKEKGDIPEGYSVSREKKERFSLILESASTNQTSMYLCASSSTKGRVEPQHFGDGTRLSIL.